This TCR beta chain stems from a study of blood T cell repertoires in COVID-19. Study summary: Collection of acute and convalescent COVID-19 samples took place in the United States, Italy and Spain. PBMCs, B-cell-depleted T cells, or T cells provided the cDNA or gDNA that made up the material.

As originally analysed: From reference gene primer amplification, estimates of nucleated cell counts were derived. The method was immunoSEQ multiplex PCR; TCRdb's version includes in-frame clones alone and lacks a portion of them. V and J calls and clone size are given by that table; D and trimming were obtained from the DNA. Seen here are about 100,000 clones, just under 85% observed once, and the top ten hold 13%. This clone showed up just once. The ends lost 2 bases at V and 4 bases at J; junction bases unmatched: 1. This CDR3 spans 14 amino acids. The germline gives CDR1 GTSNPN, CDR2 SVGIG (reference sequence).

The clonotype originates from a man between 50 and 59 years old with active or convalescent COVID-19. The sequenced material came from peripheral blood. The genes are TRBV30 and TRBJ1-5, with TRBD1 matching over 11 bases. The CDR3 protein is CAWSRDRGNQPQHF. The DNA of the CDR3 is TGTGCCTGGAGTCGGGACAGGGGGAATCAGCCCCAGCATTTT.